What follows describes a single T cell receptor (beta chain). Many counts were recorded for this clone. Its antigen target is currently unknown. The input lacks base qualities; no much larger clone sits a single base away. TCRbeta CDR3 regions were sequenced with the immunoSEQ Assay. After extraction, genomic DNA underwent amplification by bias-controlled multiplex PCR, followed by high-throughput sequencing. Per the original workflow: To quantify the absolute abundance of every unique TCRbeta CDR3 region, sequences were collapsed and filtered. T cell fraction was estimated by normalizing TCRbeta template counts to usable DNA, with usable DNA measured through amplification of reference genes found in all nucleated cells. Repertoire TCRs were annotated as SARS-CoV-2-specific by exact matching of V gene, CDR3 amino acid sequence and J gene to a known reactive TCR set. MIRA supplied the reference SARS-CoV-2 TCR set, which was filtered for enrichment in COVID-19-positive ImmuneCODE repertoires so that public or cross-reactive TCRs were removed. Drawing on the MIRA antigens, annotated TCRs were analysed further at the level of specific ORF or position within ORF. Breadth was defined as the number of annotated unique rearrangements divided by the total number of unique productive rearrangements, and depth was defined as the summed frequency of the annotated unique rearrangements. TCR breadth was compared between groups using two-sided Wilcoxon rank-sum tests. Imported from immuneACCESS, the table was reduced by TCRdb to in-frame sequences with V and J called. These copies leave out some clones; in studies compared against another copy, an unresolved V gene accounts for under half, and the cause of the remainder is not known. The DNA gave D and trimming, while V, J and clone size come from that table. A total of fewer than 400,000 clones appear in this sample, about 86% of them only once. The top ten constitute approximately 2% of the sample.

Interpreted using the paper, the treatment or condition label stands for: roughly 19 received Ad26.COV2.S at low or high dose, single or two shots; several received placebo; per-sample allocation not given. Repertoires of vaccine and placebo recipients were sequenced from samples taken on day 63 after the first injection. Between 29 July and 7 August 2020, Cohort 1b enrolled around 24 adults aged 18-55 years at one site in Boston, USA. As a vaccine, Ad26.COV2.S was a replication-incompetent adenovirus type 26 vector that expressed a prefusion-stabilized SARS-CoV-2 spike protein derived from the original Wuhan strain. The data were taken from a study of Ad26.COV2.S vaccination and SARS-CoV-2 variants (dated by TCRdb to the early 2020s). For the wider study: Donors in the vaccine arm were drawn from COV1001, a multicentre, randomized, double-blind, placebo-controlled phase I-IIa trial testing Ad26.COV2.S in healthy adults. Ad26.COV2.S was administered intramuscularly at a dose of 5x10^10 or 1x10^11 viral particles, either as one shot or as two shots given 56 days apart. Sequencing of the TCRbeta repertoire served to evaluate the specificity and breadth of SARS-CoV-2-reactive T cell receptors following Ad26.COV2.S vaccination. The TCR-sequenced set comprised approximately 32 samples: some 19 Ad26.COV2.S vaccine recipients, 5 placebo recipients and 8 SARS-CoV-2 convalescent individuals. Participants in the trial were split at random into five groups of five each, receiving low-dose or high-dose Ad26.COV2.S once or twice, or else placebo on both occasions. Investigators did not know the trial group allocation while performing experiments and assessing outcomes.

CDR1 MNHEY and CDR2 SVGAGI were looked up in the germline V gene. The CDR3, from cysteine to phenylalanine, totals 16 residues. Left in the record is the CDR3 DNA by itself, 48 bases read in frame from the first base. Trimming leaves V shorter by 4 bases and J shorter by 5 bases, with the junction holding 4 bases beyond the gene matches. Beyond this particular receptor, the publication reports: Non-spike TCR breadth was comparable between vaccine and placebo recipients, consistent with the vaccine containing only spike. Compared with placebo recipients, Ad26.COV2.S recipients showed higher spike-specific TCR breadth (P = 0.0014). Comparing responses between vaccine doses or regimens was not something the study was powered to do. It was noted by the authors that total T cell responses may have been underestimated by the TCR breadth and depth analyses. Substantial breadth of spike-specific CD8+ and CD4+ T cell responses was reported after vaccination.

The chain couples TRBV6-5 to TRBJ2-2; a stretch of 13 junction bases matches TRBD2. The receptor was isolated from a person between 18 and 65 years old who received the Ad26.COV2.S COVID-19 vaccine or a placebo. This material consisted of peripheral blood, taken in a trial of Ad26.COV2.S vaccine versus placebo. The CDR3 is CASSSWTSGGTGELFF. The DNA sequence is as follows: TGTGCCAGCAGTTCTTGGACTAGCGGGGGAACCGGGGAGCTGTTTTTT.